This T cell receptor beta chain was recovered during a study of blood T cell repertoires in COVID-19. Background on the study: Spain, Italy and the United States supplied samples that represented acute and convalescent COVID-19.

Only in-frame clones appear in the TCRdb table, and some are missing; sequencing was by immunoSEQ multiplex PCR. The sample holds just under 45,000 clones; roughly 87% are singletons and the top ten take about a quarter. This clonotype originated in an elderly woman in a cohort sampled during active or convalescent COVID-19. The sample taken for sequencing was peripheral blood.

CDR3 region: CASATTGANEKLFF. The CDR3 nucleotides are TGCGCCAGTGCGACAACGGGGGCTAATGAAAAACTGTTTTTT. The genes are TRBV4-1 and TRBJ1-4; D is possibly TRBD1 (5 bases). The CDR3 consists of 14 residues. The V and J ends lost 9 bases and 3 bases respectively, with 14 bases between them. Germline CDR1 is MGHRA and CDR2 is YSYEKL.